This T cell receptor beta chain appears in the sequencing data of a study of blood T cells in healthy people across ages. CDR3 length equals 14 residues. In germline, CDR1 is MNHEY, CDR2 SMNVEV (reference sequence). Sample-barcoded 5' priming and a J-beta primer mix drove a second PCR of 7 to 11 cycles. All cDNA molecules were each tagged by a template-switch adaptor with 12 random nucleotides. Each CDR3 protein is one row after TCRdb ran MiXCR on the 5' RACE reads. The sample records 700,000 to 950,000 distinct CDR3 sequences, about three fifths being singletons. The material sequenced was blood. The V and J genes are TRBV27 and TRBJ2-7; D possibly corresponds to TRBD1 (6 bases). The assigned J gene may be wrong: the sequence end matches TRBJ2-5 better. This TCR was recovered from a man under 40 in good health. CDR3 residues: CASSSLGAGETQYF. The DNA for the CDR3 is TGTGCCAGCAGTTCCCTGGGGGCTGGGGAGACCCAGTACTTC.